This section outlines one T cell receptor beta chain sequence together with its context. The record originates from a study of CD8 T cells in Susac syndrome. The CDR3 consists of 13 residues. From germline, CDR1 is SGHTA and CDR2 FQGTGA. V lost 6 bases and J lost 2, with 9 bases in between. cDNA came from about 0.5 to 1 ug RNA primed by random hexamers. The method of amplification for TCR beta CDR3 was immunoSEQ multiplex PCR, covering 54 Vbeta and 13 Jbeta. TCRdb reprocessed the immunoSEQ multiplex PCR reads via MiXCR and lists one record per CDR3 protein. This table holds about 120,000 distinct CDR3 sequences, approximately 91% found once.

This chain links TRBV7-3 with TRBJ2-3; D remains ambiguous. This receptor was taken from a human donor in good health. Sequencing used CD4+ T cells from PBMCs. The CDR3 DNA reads TGTGCCAGCAGTTACAGAGACACAGATACGCAGTATTTT. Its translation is CASSYRDTDTQYF.